This record concerns one T cell receptor beta chain sequence. What it binds is not known. Germline values: CDR1 LNHNV, CDR2 YYDKDF (reference sequence). The CDR3 totals 15 residues. J gave up 4 bases and V 3 bases, and 7 bases lay outside the gene matches. The PCR was carried out with 60 Vbeta primers and 13 Jbeta primers. Only in-frame clones appear in the TCRdb table, and some are missing; sequencing was by immunoSEQ multiplex PCR. The sample comprises roughly 250,000 clones, under 80% of which are singletons, and under 2.5% rests with the top ten. This sample was taken from a study of cytomegalovirus exposure and HLA in healthy donors. General study findings and limits: An analysis done earlier found most TCR beta V segments productive about 90% or about 30% of the time.

V usage is TRBV15 and J usage is TRBJ2-7, with 9 bases identical to TRBD2. This TCR was sampled from a female donor in good health and CMV-seronegative. Source material: PBMCs. The CDR3 region is CATSSGASGTYEQYF. As DNA, the CDR3 is TGTGCCACCAGCAGTGGGGCTAGCGGGACATACGAGCAGTACTTC. Based on the CDR3 plus reference TRBV15 and TRBJ2-7, the full variable domain is DAMVIQNPRYQVTQFGKPVTLSCSQTLNHNVMYWYQQKSSQAPKLLFHYYDKDFNNEADTPDNFQSRRPNTSFCFLDIRSPGLGDTAMYLCATSSGASGTYEQYFGPGTRLTVT.